This T cell receptor (beta chain) was identified in a study of blood T cell repertoires in COVID-19. Background on the study: The United States, Italy and Spain provided the acute and convalescent COVID-19 samples. Nucleic acid was either cDNA or gDNA, and it came from T cells, B-cell-depleted T cells, or PBMCs.

Germline CDR1 reads MNHEY; CDR2 reads SVGAGI. CDR3 length equals 15 residues. V shed 7 bases and J shed 8 bases, with 18 bases lying between them. As originally analysed: Amplification of reference gene primers provided the estimated nucleated cell counts. The method was immunoSEQ multiplex PCR; TCRdb's version includes in-frame clones alone and lacks a portion of them. V, J and clone size are those of that table, while D and trimming were read from the DNA. The sample has about 310,000 clones; around 86% are singletons. This receptor was obtained from a man between 65 and 85 years old with acute or convalescent COVID-19. The source material was peripheral blood. The chain is built from TRBV6-5 and TRBJ1-6; tentatively, D is TRBD1 (6 bases). For the CDR3, the DNA is TGTGCCAGCACCGGGACACTTCCCCCCCATTCACCCCTCCACTTT. This translates into CASTGTLPPHSPLHF.